This T cell receptor (beta chain) appears in the sequencing data of a study of T cells in Graves' hyperthyroidism and ophthalmopathy. General study results and limits: Among thyroid clonotypes expanded above 0.001, most also appeared in blood.

Comment on this clonotype: The antigen remains unidentified.

CDR3 length: 15 amino acids. Germline CDR1 and CDR2: MNHEY and SMNVEV (reference sequence). J gave up 7 bases and V 7 bases, and 12 bases lay outside the gene matches. Researchers barred patients who had uncontrolled infection, other autoimmune disease, pregnancy or lactation. Orbital computed tomography and thyroid ultrasound, together with serum TRAb and thyroxine and clinical symptoms, were used for diagnoses. Extraction of PBMCs used 8 to 10 ml of fresh peripheral blood. Amplification of TCR beta CDR3 regions was performed using RNA transcripts as template. HTBI primers were the set used in a first-round RT-PCR of the TCR CDR3. Each CDR3 protein gets one entry after TCRdb re-called the multiplex PCR reads with MiXCR. The repertoire includes hundreds of thousands of distinct CDR3 sequences, nearly 20% of them detected once, and over 45% sits in the top ten.

V is TRBV27 and J is TRBJ2-1, with TRBD2 matching 8 bases. The sample taken for sequencing was blood. This TCR derives from a man aged 40-55 years with Graves' ophthalmopathy. The CDR3 protein is CASKASGSKGNEQFF. The CDR3 DNA reads as TGTGCCAGCAAGGCTAGCGGGTCAAAGGGGAATGAGCAGTTCTTC.